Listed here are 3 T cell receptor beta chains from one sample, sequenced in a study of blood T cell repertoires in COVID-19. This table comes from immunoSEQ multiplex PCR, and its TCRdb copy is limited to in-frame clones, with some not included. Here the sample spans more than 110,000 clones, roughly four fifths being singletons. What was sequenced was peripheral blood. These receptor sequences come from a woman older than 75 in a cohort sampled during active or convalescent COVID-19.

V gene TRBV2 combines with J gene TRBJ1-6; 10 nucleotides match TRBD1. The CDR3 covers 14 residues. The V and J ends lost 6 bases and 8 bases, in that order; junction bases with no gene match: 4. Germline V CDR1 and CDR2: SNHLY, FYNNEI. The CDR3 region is CASRGTGEHSPLHF. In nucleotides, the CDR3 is TGTGCCAGCAGGGGGACAGGGGAACATTCACCCCTCCACTTT.

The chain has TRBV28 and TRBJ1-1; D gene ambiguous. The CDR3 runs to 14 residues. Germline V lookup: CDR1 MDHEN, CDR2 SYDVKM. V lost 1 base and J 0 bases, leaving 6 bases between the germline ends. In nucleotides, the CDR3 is TGTGCCAGCAGTTTATTGTCAGTGAACACTGAAGCTTTCTTT. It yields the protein CASSLLSVNTEAFF.

The CDR3 is CASRLDEAGGYTF. CDR3 nucleotide sequence: TGTGCCAGCAGGTTGGACGAGGCGGGGGGCTACACCTTC. The chain uses TRBV6-6 and TRBJ1-2, with D hard to call. V was pared by 6 bases and J by 8 bases, with 16 bases between. From germline, CDR1 is MNHNY and CDR2 SVGAGI (reference sequence). This CDR3 region has 13 residues.